Only a few counts were recorded for the clone carrying this T cell receptor beta chain. Original processing notes: Amplification with reference gene primers provided the estimates of nucleated cell counts. Clones were sequenced by immunoSEQ multiplex PCR, and TCRdb holds only the in-frame ones, with some missing. V and J calls and clone size are copied from that table; D and trimming were computed from the DNA. The table has roughly 460,000 clones, roughly 89% seen once; the top ten hold roughly 0.84%. Seattle-derived patients entered the study during active infection and were followed longitudinally. This specimen comes from a study of blood T cell repertoires in COVID-19. Study information: There were acute and convalescent COVID-19 samples, and they came from the United States, Italy and Spain. PBMCs, B-cell-depleted T cells, or T cells provided the cDNA or gDNA that made up the material.

This CDR3 spans 12 amino acids. The V gene lost 6 bases and the J gene lost 2 bases, with 7 bases spanning the gap. The rearrangement links TRBV12-3 or TRBV12-4 to TRBJ2-5, with D possibly TRBD2 on 6 matching bases. The specimen was peripheral blood. This TCR came from a man in his late teens or twenties with COVID-19, enrolled during active disease. The CDR3 sequence is CASSREQETQYF. CDR3 coding DNA: TGTGCCAGCAGCCGGGAGCAAGAGACCCAGTACTTC.